The entry below gives a single TCR beta chain sequence along with its context. V was cut by 0 bases and J by 2 bases, with 10 bases left in between. Germline V CDR1 and CDR2: SGHRS, YFSETQ. This CDR3 comprises 15 residues. Only in-frame clones appear in the TCRdb table, and some are missing; sequencing was by immunoSEQ multiplex PCR. This sample has 250,000 to 300,000 clones, with 80% to 90% found just once. This sample is part of a study of blood T cell repertoires in COVID-19. Study-wide background: Researchers got acute and convalescent COVID-19 samples from the United States, Italy and Spain.

Participant age was about 18 to 89 years, and participants resided in fewer than 30 US areas. Each recovered donor of Cohort 3 presented with two negative PCRs, clearance, or symptom resolution. The chain uses TRBV5-1 and TRBJ2-3, with D hard to call. The clonotype comes from a man aged 18 to 30 who had recovered from COVID-19. The sequenced sample consisted of PBMCs or T cells enriched from blood (not recorded which). CDR3 nucleotides: TGCGCCAGCAGCTTGGTTAGCCGATACACAGATACGCAGTATTTT. It codes for CASSLVSRYTDTQYF. The full variable domain, with the rest looked up from reference TRBV5-1 and TRBJ2-3, is KAGVTQTPRYLIKTRGQQVTLSCSPISGHRSVSWYQQTPGQGLQFLFEYFSETQRNKGNFPGRFSGRQFSNSRSEMNVSTLELGDSALYLCASSLVSRYTDTQYFGPGTRLTVL.